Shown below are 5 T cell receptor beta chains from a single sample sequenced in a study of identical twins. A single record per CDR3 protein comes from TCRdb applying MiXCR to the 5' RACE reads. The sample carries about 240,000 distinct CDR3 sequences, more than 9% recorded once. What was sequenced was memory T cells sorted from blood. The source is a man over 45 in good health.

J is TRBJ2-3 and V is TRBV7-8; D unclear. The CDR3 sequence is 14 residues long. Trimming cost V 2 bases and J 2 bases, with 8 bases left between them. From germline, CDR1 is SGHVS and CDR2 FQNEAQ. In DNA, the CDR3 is TGTGCCAGCAGCTTATGGCGGATCACAGATACGCAGTATTTT. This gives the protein CASSLWRITDTQYF. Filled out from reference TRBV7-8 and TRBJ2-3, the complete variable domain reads GAGVSQSPRYKVAKRGQDVALRCDPISGHVSLFWYQQALGQGPEFLTYFQNEAQLDKSGLPSDRFFAERPEGSVSTLKIQRTQQEDSAVYLCASSLWRITDTQYFGPGTRLTVL.

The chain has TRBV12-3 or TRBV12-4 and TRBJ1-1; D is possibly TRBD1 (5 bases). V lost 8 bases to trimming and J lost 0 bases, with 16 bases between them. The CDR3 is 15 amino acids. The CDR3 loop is CASEKGKGLNTEAFF. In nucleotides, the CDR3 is TGTGCCAGCGAGAAGGGCAAGGGACTGAACACTGAAGCTTTCTTT.

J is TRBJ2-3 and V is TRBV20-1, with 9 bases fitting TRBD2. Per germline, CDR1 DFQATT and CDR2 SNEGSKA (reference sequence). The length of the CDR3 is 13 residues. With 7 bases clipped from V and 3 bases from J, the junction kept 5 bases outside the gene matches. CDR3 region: CSGGAGGTDTQYF. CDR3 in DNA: TGCAGTGGTGGAGCGGGGGGAACAGATACGCAGTATTTT.

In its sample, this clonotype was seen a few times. As DNA, the CDR3 is TGTGCCTGGAGGAGGCACGCTGGCTACACCTTC. This sequence encodes CAWRRHAGYTF. The V call is TRBV30, the J call TRBJ1-2; D is unresolved. V dropped 3 bases and J dropped 7 bases, with 9 bases sitting between them. The CDR3 consists of 11 residues. Germline V gene data show CDR1 as GTSNPN and CDR2 as SVGIG (reference sequence).

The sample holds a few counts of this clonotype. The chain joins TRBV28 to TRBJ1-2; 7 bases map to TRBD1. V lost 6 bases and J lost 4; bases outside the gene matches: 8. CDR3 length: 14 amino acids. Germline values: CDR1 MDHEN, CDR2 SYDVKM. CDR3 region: CASRPQEGAYGYTF. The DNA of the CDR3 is TGTGCCAGCAGACCTCAGGAGGGGGCCTATGGCTACACCTTC.